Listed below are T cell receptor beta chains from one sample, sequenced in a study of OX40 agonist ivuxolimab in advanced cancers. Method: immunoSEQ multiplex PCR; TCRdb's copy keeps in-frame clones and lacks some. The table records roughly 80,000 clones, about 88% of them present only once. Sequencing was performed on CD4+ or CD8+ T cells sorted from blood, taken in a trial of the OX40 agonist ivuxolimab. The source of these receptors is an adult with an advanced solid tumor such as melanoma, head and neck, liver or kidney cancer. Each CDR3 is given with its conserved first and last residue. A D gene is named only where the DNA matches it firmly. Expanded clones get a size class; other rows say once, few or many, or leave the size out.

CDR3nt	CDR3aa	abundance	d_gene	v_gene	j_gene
TGTGCCAGCAGCTTCGTAGGAAACACCATATATTTT	CASSFVGNTIYF	-	-	TRBV11-2	TRBJ1-3
TGTGCCAGCAGCCCGGACAGTGATACTTCACCCCTCCACTTT	CASSPDSDTSPLHF	few	-	TRBV2	TRBJ1-6
TGCGCCAGCAGCCAATCCCTCCGCGGGGGCCGTACCTCCGGAAAACTGTTTTTT	CASSQSLRGGRTSGKLFF	-	-	TRBV4-3	TRBJ1-4
TGTGCCAGTAGTCTCCAGGGATGGTACAATGAGCAGTTCTTC	CASSLQGWYNEQFF	-	-	TRBV19	TRBJ2-1
TGTGCCAGCAGTTACGGGACTAGCGTCCCCGGGGAGCTGTTTTTT	CASSYGTSVPGELFF	once	TRBD2	TRBV6-5	TRBJ2-2
TGTGCCAGCAGATGGGACAGCGCCGAATCGTTCTATGGCTACACCTTC	CASRWDSAESFYGYTF	few	TRBD1	TRBV7-2	TRBJ1-2
TGTGCCAGCAGCCAACGCAGGGGGACCAAAAACATTCAGTACTTC	CASSQRRGTKNIQYF	-	TRBD1	TRBV11-2	TRBJ2-4
TGCGCCAGCAGCCCTGGGTGGAGAAATGAAAAACTGTTTTTT	CASSPGWRNEKLFF	-	-	TRBV4-1	TRBJ1-4
TGTGCCAGCAGCTTAACGGCCTCGGGATTCACGAATGAGCAGTTCTTC	CASSLTASGFTNEQFF	-	-	TRBV7-3	TRBJ2-1
TGCGCCAGCACGACTAGCGGGGGGTACAATGAGCAGTTCTTC	CASTTSGGYNEQFF	-	TRBD2	TRBV5-1	TRBJ2-1
TGTGCCAGCAGTCCTGGGAGGGGGGAGCAGTACTTC	CASSPGRGEQYF	-	-	TRBV28	TRBJ2-7
TGTGCCAGCAGCCAAGAATGGGCGGGACAGGGAACTGAAGCTTTCTTT	CASSQEWAGQGTEAFF	-	TRBD1	TRBV4-2	TRBJ1-1
TGCGCCAGCAGCGTTTCGACCGGACAGGGGTCTGGAAACACCATATATTTT	CASSVSTGQGSGNTIYF	-	TRBD1	TRBV5-1	TRBJ1-3
TGTGCCAGCAGCCCGGGGACGGGCAATGAGCAGTTCTTC	CASSPGTGNEQFF	-	-	TRBV11-3	TRBJ2-1
TGTGCCAGCAGCTTAGATGGCGGGGTCAGCTCCTACAATGAGCAGTTCTTC	CASSLDGGVSSYNEQFF	-	-	TRBV7-2	TRBJ2-1
TGTGCCAGCAGTTTAGAGGGCCTATATGGCTACACCTTC	CASSLEGLYGYTF	-	-	TRBV27	TRBJ1-2
TGTGCCAGTAGCCTAGGGACTTACTACAATGAGCAGTTCTTC	CASSLGTYYNEQFF	-	-	TRBV19	TRBJ2-1
TGTGCCAGCAGGCGGGGGGGAGATACGCAGTATTTT	CASRRGGDTQYF	-	TRBD2	TRBV28	TRBJ2-3
TGCGCCAGCAGTCGAGACTTCACAGATACGCAGTATTTT	CASSRDFTDTQYF	-	-	TRBV5-1	TRBJ2-3
TGTGCCAGTAGTAAACAGTTTGGAAACACCATATATTTT	CASSKQFGNTIYF	few	-	TRBV19	TRBJ1-3
TGTGCCAGCGGGCGGACAGGGTTGGGCACTGAAGCTTTCTTT	CASGRTGLGTEAFF	-	TRBD1	TRBV5-6	TRBJ1-1
TGTGCCAGCAGCGTAGGGAGGGACGAGCAGTTCTTC	CASSVGRDEQFF	-	-	TRBV9	TRBJ2-1
TGTGCCAGCAGCCAAGAGTACAGGGGGTTCACTGAAGCTTTCTTT	CASSQEYRGFTEAFF	-	TRBD1	TRBV4-2	TRBJ1-1
TGTGCCAGTAGTCTTACAGGGTATTCTAATGAAAAACTGTTTTTT	CASSLTGYSNEKLFF	-	-	TRBV19	TRBJ1-4
TGTGCCAGCACTACTCAAAGGGGACCCCTCCACTTT	CASTTQRGPLHF	-	-	TRBV28	TRBJ1-6
TGTGCCAGTAGTATCGGGCAGGGGGCCCACAATGAGCAGTTCTTC	CASSIGQGAHNEQFF	-	TRBD1	TRBV19	TRBJ2-1
TGCAGCGTTGACAACGGGGGGGCAAAGACCCAGTACTTC	CSVDNGGAKTQYF	-	TRBD2	TRBV29-1	TRBJ2-5
TGTGCCAGCAGCAAATACGAGACAGGGGGAGAGACCCAGTACTTC	CASSKYETGGETQYF	once	-	TRBV21-1	TRBJ2-5
TGTGCCAGCAGCTTAGATGGTACAGATACGCAGTATTTT	CASSLDGTDTQYF	-	-	TRBV11-3	TRBJ2-3
TGTGCCAGCGTGGGCGGGAAGGGCCGAGAGACCCAGTACTTC	CASVGGKGRETQYF	-	-	TRBV7-8	TRBJ2-5
TGCGCCAGCAGCGGAACGACAGGGTTCTCTGAGACCCAGTACTTC	CASSGTTGFSETQYF	-	TRBD1	TRBV5-1	TRBJ2-5
TGTGCCAGTAGATTGACGGGAGTGAGGGCAGATACGCAGTATTTT	CASRLTGVRADTQYF	once	-	TRBV19	TRBJ2-3
TGTGCCAGCAGTCAACTGACATGGGACTATGGCTACACCTTC	CASSQLTWDYGYTF	-	-	TRBV6-1	TRBJ1-2
TGTGCCAGTAGTCCCGGGACAGGGACTTCTGGGGCCAACGTCCTGACTTTC	CASSPGTGTSGANVLTF	-	TRBD1	TRBV19	TRBJ2-6
TGTGCCAGCAGCTTGGAGGAGGGATTCACTGAAGCTTTCTTT	CASSLEEGFTEAFF	-	-	TRBV5-8	TRBJ1-1
TGCGCCAGCAGCTTTGTTTCCGGGGGCGGAGAGACCCAGTACTTC	CASSFVSGGGETQYF	once	-	TRBV5-1	TRBJ2-5
TGTGCCAGCAGTTACGGCACCAACACTGAAGCTTTCTTT	CASSYGTNTEAFF	few	-	TRBV6-5	TRBJ1-1
TGTGCCAGTAGTATTAGCGGGAGGGCCGAAGATACGCAGTATTTT	CASSISGRAEDTQYF	-	TRBD2	TRBV19	TRBJ2-3
TGTGCCAGCAGCTTCTCGCATTCACCCCTCCACTTT	CASSFSHSPLHF	-	-	TRBV7-9	TRBJ1-6
TGTGCCAGCAGGGGACAGGGGAAGAGATCACCCCTCCACTTT	CASRGQGKRSPLHF	-	TRBD1	TRBV25-1	TRBJ1-6
TGCGCCAGCAGCTTTCGGAGGACTAGCGGGGACTTTGGGGGCACCGGGGAGCTGTTTTTT	CASSFRRTSGDFGGTGELFF	-	TRBD2	TRBV5-1	TRBJ2-2
TGTGCCAGCAGCCTCGGGACTAGCGGGAGAACCGGGGAGCTGTTTTTT	CASSLGTSGRTGELFF	-	TRBD2	TRBV11-2	TRBJ2-2
TGTGCCAGCAGGGGTCCCGGGGTTCGCGGGGGCTACACCTTC	CASRGPGVRGGYTF	-	-	TRBV25-1	TRBJ1-2
TGTGCTAGTGGCCTCCGACAGGGCAACACCGGGGAGCTGTTTTTT	CASGLRQGNTGELFF	few	TRBD1	TRBV12-5	TRBJ2-2
TGTGCCAGCAGCCCCCGACCCTACGAGCAGTACTTC	CASSPRPYEQYF	few	-	TRBV7-9	TRBJ2-7
TGTGCCAGCAGCTTCCGGCCTCTGCTTACCTACAATGAGCAGTTCTTC	CASSFRPLLTYNEQFF	once	-	TRBV5-6	TRBJ2-1
TGTGCCAGCAGTTTTGGGGAGACCCAGTACTTC	CASSFGETQYF	-	-	TRBV28	TRBJ2-5
TGCGCCAGCAGCTTGGATCCCAGGGGGACCTACAATGAGCAGTTCTTC	CASSLDPRGTYNEQFF	-	TRBD1	TRBV5-1	TRBJ2-1
TGCGCCAGCAGCCTGCTGGCTAGCGGGAACTACGAGCAGTACTTC	CASSLLASGNYEQYF	-	TRBD2	TRBV4-3	TRBJ2-7
TGTGCCAGCAGTCCCCAGCCGGGGGGGCGAGAGACCCAGTACTTC	CASSPQPGGRETQYF	-	TRBD2	TRBV6-6	TRBJ2-5
TGTGCCAGTAGTAACTGGGGAAGCAATCAGCCCCAGCATTTT	CASSNWGSNQPQHF	-	-	TRBV19	TRBJ1-5
TGCGCCAGCACGCGGACCGGGACCCGGGGCACTGAAGCTTTCTTT	CASTRTGTRGTEAFF	once	-	TRBV4-1	TRBJ1-1
TGTGCCATCAGTGACCCAAGTGGGAACAATGAAAAACTGTTTTTT	CAISDPSGNNEKLFF	-	-	TRBV10-3	TRBJ1-4